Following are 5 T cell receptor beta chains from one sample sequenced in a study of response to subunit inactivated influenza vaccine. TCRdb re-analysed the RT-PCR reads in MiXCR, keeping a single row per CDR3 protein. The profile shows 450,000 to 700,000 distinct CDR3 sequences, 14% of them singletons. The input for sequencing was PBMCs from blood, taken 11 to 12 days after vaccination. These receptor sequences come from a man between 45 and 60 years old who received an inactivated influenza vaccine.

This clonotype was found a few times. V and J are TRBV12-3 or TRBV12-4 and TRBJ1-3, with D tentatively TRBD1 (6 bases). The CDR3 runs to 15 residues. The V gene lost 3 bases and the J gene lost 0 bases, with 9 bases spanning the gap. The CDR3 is CASSLGAHSGNTIYF. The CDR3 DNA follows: TGTGCCAGCAGTTTGGGGGCCCACTCTGGAAACACCATATATTTT.

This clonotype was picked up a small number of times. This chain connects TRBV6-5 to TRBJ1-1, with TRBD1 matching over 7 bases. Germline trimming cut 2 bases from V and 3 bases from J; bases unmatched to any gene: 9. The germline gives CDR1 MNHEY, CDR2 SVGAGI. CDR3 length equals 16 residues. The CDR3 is CASSYPTGKWDTEAFF. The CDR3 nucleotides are TGTGCCAGCAGTTACCCGACAGGGAAGTGGGACACTGAAGCTTTCTTT.

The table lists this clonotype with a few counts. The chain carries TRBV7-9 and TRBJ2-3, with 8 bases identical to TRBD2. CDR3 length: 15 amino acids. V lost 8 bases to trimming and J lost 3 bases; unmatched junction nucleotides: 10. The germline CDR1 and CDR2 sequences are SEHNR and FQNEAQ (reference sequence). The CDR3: CASFKTGGPTDTQYF. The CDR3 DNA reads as TGTGCCAGCTTTAAGACGGGAGGGCCGACAGATACGCAGTATTTT. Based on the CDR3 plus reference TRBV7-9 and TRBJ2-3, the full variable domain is DTGVSQNPRHKITKRGQNVTFRCDPISEHNRLYWYRQTLGQGPEFLTYFQNEAQLEKSRLLSDRFSAERPKGSFSTLEIQRTEQGDSAMYLCASFKTGGPTDTQYFGPGTRLTVL.

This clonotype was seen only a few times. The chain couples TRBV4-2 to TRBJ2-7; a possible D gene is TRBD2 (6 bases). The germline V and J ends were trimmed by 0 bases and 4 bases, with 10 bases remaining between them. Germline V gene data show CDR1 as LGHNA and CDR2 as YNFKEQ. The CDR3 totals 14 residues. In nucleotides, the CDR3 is TGTGCCAGCAGCCAAGATCTGGGACTTTACGAGCAGTACTTC. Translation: CASSQDLGLYEQYF.

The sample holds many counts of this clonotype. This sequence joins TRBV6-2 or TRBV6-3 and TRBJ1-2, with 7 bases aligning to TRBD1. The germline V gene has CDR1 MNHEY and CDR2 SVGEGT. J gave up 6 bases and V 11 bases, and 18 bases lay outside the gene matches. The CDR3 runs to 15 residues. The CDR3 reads CAGAGFGRGIDGYTF. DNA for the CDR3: TGTGCCGGCGCGGGTTTTGGCAGGGGGATCGATGGCTACACCTTC.